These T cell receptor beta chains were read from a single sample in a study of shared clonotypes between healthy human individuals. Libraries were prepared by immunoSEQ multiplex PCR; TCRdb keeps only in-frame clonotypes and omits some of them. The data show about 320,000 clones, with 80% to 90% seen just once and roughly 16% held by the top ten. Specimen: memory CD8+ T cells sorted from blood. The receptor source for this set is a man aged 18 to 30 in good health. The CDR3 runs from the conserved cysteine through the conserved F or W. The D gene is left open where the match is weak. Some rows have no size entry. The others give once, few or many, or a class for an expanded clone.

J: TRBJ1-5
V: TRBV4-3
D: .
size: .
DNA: TGCGCCAGCAGCCAAGATCGCGACACCCACCGGCCCCAGCATTTT
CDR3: CASSQDRDTHRPQHF

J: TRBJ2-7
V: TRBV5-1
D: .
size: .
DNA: TGCGCCAGCAGCCCGGGGATAAACTACGAGCAGTACTTC
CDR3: CASSPGINYEQYF

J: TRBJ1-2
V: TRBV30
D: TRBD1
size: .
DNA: TGTGCCTGGAGTGGGCAGGGGGCGGAAGGCTACACCTTC
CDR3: CAWSGQGAEGYTF

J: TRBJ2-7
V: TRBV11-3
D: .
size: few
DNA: TGTGCCAGCAGCCTACCGGGACTCAACTACGAGCAGTACTTC
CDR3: CASSLPGLNYEQYF

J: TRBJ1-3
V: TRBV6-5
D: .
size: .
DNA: TGTGCCAGCAGTCGGGACGGTGGGAGTGGAAACACCATATATTTT
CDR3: CASSRDGGSGNTIYF

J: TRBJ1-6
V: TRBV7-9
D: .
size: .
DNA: TGTGCCAGCAGCTTAGAAGGGGTAGGCTCCTATAATTCACCCCTCCACTTT
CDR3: CASSLEGVGSYNSPLHF

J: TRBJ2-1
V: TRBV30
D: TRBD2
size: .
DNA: TGTGCCTGGAGCTGGGACTACGCGGAATACAATGAGCAGTTCTTC
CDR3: CAWSWDYAEYNEQFF

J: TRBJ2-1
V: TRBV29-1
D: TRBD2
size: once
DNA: TGCAGCGTCGATGGCCTAGCGGGGGCGGTTGAGCAGTTCTTC
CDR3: CSVDGLAGAVEQFF

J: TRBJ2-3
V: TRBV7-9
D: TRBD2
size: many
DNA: TGTGCCAGCAGCTACCCACGTGAAGCGGGGGATACAGATACGCAGTATTTT
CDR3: CASSYPREAGDTDTQYF

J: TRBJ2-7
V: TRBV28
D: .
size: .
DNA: TGTGCCAGCAGTTTCGGGCAGGTCGAGCAGTACTTC
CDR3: CASSFGQVEQYF

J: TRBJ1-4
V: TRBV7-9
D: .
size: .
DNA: TGTGCCAGCAGCTTAGATTGGACAATGACAACTAATGAAAAACTGTTTTTT
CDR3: CASSLDWTMTTNEKLFF

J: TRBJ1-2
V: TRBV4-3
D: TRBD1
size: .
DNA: TGCGCCAGCAGCCTGTACCGGGACAGTGGCATCTATGGCTACACCTTC
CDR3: CASSLYRDSGIYGYTF

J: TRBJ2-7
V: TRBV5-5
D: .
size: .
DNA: TGTGCCAGCAGCCCTGGACTGGGAGCCTACGAGCAGTACTTC
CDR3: CASSPGLGAYEQYF

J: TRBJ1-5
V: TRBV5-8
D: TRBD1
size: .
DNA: TGTGCCAGCAGACCGACAGGGTTGGAGCCCCAGCATTTT
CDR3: CASRPTGLEPQHF

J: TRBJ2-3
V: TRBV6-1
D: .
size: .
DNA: TGTGCCAGCAGTGGCTATCATCTAGCGAACACAGATACGCAGTATTTT
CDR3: CASSGYHLANTDTQYF

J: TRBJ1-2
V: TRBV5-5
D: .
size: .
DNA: TGTGCCAGCAGCTTGGAGACTTTGGAGTACTATGGCTACACCTTC
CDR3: CASSLETLEYYGYTF

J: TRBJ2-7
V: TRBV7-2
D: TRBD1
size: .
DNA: TGTGCCAGCAGCTTAGGGGTGGGGACAGCCTACGAGCAGTACTTC
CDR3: CASSLGVGTAYEQYF